The present entry profiles one TCR beta chain with its context. The data belong to a study of cytomegalovirus exposure and HLA in healthy donors. The study ran its PCR with 60 Vbeta and 13 Jbeta primers. Profiled with immunoSEQ multiplex PCR; TCRdb holds only in-frame clones, not every one. The data contain about 120,000 clones, 65% to 80% of them singletons. The junction had 8 bases not matched to a gene; V was cut back by 2 bases and J by 8 bases. The CDR3 is 15 amino acids. CDR1 SQVTM and CDR2 ANQGSEA come from the germline V gene. This TCR derives from a woman aged 35 to 49 in good health and CMV-seropositive. Sequencing input: PBMCs. This sequence joins TRBV29-1 and TRBJ2-1; TRBD2 agrees at 11 bases. CDR3 residues: CSVESHSGRVDEQFF. For the CDR3, the DNA is TGCAGCGTTGAAAGTCATAGCGGGAGGGTAGATGAGCAGTTCTTC.